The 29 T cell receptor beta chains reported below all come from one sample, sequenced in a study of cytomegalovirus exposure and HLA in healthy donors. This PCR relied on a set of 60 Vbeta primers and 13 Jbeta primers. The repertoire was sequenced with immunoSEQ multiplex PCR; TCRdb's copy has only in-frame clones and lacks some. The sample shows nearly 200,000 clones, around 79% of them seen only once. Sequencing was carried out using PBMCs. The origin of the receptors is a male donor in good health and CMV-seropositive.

The CDR3 region is CASTSRDRDHEQYF. Written as DNA, the CDR3 is TGTGCCAGCACCTCCCGAGACAGGGACCACGAGCAGTACTTC. The J gene is TRBJ2-7, the V gene TRBV27, with 7 bases that match TRBD1. The CDR3 contains 14 residues. From germline, CDR1 is MNHEY and CDR2 SMNVEV (reference sequence). V lost 7 bases and J lost 5; bases outside the gene matches: 11.

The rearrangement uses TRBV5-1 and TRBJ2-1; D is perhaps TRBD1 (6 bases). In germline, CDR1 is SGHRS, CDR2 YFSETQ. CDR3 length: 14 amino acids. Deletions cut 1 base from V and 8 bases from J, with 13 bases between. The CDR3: CASSLTTGWDEQFF. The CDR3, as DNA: TGCGCCAGCAGCTTGACCACAGGGTGGGATGAGCAGTTCTTC.

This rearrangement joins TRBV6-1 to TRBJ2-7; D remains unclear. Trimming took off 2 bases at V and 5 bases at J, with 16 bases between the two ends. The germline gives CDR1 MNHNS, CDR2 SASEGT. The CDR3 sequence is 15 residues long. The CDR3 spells CASSEKPGSSHEQYF. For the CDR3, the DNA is TGTGCCAGCAGTGAAAAGCCAGGTTCATCCCACGAGCAGTACTTC.

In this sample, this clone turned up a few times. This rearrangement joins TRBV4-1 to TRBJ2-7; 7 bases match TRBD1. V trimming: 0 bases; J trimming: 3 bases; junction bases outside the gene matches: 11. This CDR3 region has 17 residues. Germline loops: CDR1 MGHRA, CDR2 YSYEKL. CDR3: CASSQDAGTVGFYEQYF. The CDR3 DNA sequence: TGCGCCAGCAGCCAAGATGCCGGGACAGTCGGGTTCTACGAGCAGTACTTC.

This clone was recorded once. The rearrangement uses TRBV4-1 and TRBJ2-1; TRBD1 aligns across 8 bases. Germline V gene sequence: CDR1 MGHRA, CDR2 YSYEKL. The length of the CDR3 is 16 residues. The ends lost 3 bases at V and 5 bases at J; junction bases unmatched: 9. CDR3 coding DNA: TGCGCCAGCAGCCAGGGGGACAGGATGTCTAACAATGAGCAGTTCTTC. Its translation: CASSQGDRMSNNEQFF.

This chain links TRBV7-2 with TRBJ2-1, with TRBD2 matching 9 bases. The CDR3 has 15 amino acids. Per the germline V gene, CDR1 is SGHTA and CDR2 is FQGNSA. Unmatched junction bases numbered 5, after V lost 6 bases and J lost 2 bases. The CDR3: CASSLAGPAYNEQFF. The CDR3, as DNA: TGTGCCAGCAGTCTAGCGGGGCCGGCCTACAATGAGCAGTTCTTC.

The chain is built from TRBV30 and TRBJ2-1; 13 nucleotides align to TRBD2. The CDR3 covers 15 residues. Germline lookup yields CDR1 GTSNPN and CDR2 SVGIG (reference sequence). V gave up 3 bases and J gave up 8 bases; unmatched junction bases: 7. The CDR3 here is CAWSRGLAGIHEQFF. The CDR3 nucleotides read TGTGCCTGGAGCCGGGGACTAGCGGGAATACATGAGCAGTTCTTC.

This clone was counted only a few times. CDR3 in DNA: TGCGCCAGCAGCGACAGCCTTAGGCTCTCCTACGAGCAGTACTTC. Translating it yields CASSDSLRLSYEQYF. The chain links TRBV5-1 to TRBJ2-7; D possibly corresponds to TRBD1 (5 bases). Germline assignment: CDR1 SGHRS and CDR2 YFSETQ. This CDR3 spans 15 amino acids. V lost 4 bases and J lost 0, with 14 bases in between.

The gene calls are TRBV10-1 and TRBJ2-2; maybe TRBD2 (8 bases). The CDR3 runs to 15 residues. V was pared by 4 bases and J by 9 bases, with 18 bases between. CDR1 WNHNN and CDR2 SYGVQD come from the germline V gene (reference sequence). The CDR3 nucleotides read TGCGCCAGCAGTGTCAGGGGGACTAGAACTTGGGAGCTGTTTTTT. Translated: CASSVRGTRTWELFF.

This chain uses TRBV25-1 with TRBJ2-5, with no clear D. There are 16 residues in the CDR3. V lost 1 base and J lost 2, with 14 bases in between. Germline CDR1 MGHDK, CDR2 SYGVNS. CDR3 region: CASSEFGGPPQETQYF. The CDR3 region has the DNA TGTGCCAGCAGTGAATTTGGTGGCCCCCCACAAGAGACCCAGTACTTC.

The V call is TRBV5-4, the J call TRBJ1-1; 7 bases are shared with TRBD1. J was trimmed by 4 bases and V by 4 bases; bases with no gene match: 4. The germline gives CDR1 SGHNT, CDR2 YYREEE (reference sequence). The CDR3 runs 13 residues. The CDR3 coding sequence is TGTGCCAGCAGCGCCACAGGGGTCACTGAAGCTTTCTTT. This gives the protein CASSATGVTEAFF.

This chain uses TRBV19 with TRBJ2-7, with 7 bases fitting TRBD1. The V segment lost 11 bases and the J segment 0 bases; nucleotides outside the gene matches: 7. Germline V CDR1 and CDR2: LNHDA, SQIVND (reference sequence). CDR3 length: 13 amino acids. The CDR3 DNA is TGTGCCTCCCTGGACAGGCCCTCCTACGAGCAGTACTTC. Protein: CASLDRPSYEQYF.

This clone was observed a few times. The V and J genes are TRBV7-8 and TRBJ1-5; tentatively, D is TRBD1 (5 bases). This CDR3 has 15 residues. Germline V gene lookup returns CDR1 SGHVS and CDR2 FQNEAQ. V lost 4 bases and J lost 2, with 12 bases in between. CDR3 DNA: TGTGCCAGCAGCTGGGCCAAAGGGGGCAATCAGCCCCAGCATTTT. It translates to CASSWAKGGNQPQHF.

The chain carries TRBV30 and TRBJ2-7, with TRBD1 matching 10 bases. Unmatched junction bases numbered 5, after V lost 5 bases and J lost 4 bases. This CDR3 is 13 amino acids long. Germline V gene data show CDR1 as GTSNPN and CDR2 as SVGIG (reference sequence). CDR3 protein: CAWGTGAGYEQYF. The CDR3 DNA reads TGTGCCTGGGGGACAGGGGCCGGTTACGAGCAGTACTTC.

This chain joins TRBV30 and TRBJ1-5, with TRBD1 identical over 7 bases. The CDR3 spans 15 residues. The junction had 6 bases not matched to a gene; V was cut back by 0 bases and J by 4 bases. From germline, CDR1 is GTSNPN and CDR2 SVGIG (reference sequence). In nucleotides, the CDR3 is TGTGCCTGGAGTGTTCGGGGCAGGGGGAATCAGCCCCAGCATTTT. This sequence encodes CAWSVRGRGNQPQHF.

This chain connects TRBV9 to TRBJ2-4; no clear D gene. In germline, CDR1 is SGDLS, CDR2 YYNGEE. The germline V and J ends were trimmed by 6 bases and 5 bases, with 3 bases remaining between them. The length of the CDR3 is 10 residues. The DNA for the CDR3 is TGTGCCAGCACAGAAAACATTCAGTACTTC. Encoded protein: CASTENIQYF.

DNA of the CDR3: TGTGCCAGCAGCTTACAGGGGGCGTTCAGACACAATGAGCAGTTCTTC. As protein: CASSLQGAFRHNEQFF. V usage is TRBV7-2 and J usage is TRBJ2-1, with 8 bases that match TRBD1. Germline V gives CDR1 SGHTA, CDR2 FQGNSA. This CDR3 has 16 amino acids. Trimming took 2 bases from V and 5 from J; bases not matched to a gene: 8. The variable domain in full, completed from reference TRBV7-2 and TRBJ2-1, reads GAGVSQSPSNKVTEKGKDVELRCDPISGHTALYWYRQSLGQGLEFLIYFQGNSAPDKSGLPSDRFSAERTGGSVSTLTIQRTQQEDSAVYLCASSLQGAFRHNEQFFGPGTRLTVL.

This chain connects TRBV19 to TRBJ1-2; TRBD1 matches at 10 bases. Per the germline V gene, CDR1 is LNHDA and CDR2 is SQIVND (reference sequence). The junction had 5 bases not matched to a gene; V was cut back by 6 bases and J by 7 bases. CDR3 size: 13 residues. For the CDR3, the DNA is TGTGCCAGTAGGGGGACAGGGGATTCTGGCTACACCTTC. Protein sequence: CASRGTGDSGYTF.

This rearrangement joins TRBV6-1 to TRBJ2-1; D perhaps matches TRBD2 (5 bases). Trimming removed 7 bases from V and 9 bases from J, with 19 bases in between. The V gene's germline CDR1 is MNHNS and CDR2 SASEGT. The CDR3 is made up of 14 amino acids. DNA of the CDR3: TGTGCCAGCACCTTAAGCTTGGCAGAGGGTGAGCAGTTCTTC. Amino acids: CASTLSLAEGEQFF.

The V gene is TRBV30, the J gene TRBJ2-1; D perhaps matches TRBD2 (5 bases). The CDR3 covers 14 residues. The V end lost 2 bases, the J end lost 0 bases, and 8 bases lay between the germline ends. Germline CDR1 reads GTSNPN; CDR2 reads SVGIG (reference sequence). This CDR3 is CAWSRDSSYNEQFF. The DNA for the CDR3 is TGTGCCTGGAGTCGGGATAGCTCCTACAATGAGCAGTTCTTC.

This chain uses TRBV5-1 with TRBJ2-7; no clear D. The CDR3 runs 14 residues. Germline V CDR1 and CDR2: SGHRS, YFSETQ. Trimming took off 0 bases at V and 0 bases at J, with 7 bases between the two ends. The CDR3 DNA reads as TGCGCCAGCAGCTTGGGACTGAACTCCTACGAGCAGTACTTC. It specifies CASSLGLNSYEQYF.

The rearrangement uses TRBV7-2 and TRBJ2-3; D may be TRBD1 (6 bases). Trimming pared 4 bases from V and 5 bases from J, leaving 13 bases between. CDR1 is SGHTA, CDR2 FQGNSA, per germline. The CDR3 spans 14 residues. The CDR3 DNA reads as TGTGCCAGCAGCTCGGGACAACTAGGAGATACGCAGTATTTT. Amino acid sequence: CASSSGQLGDTQYF.

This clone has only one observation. CDR3 coding DNA: TGTGCCAGCAGCACTGTAGTGGGGACAGGTGAAGAAGAAAAACTGTTTTTT. This encodes CASSTVVGTGEEEKLFF. The rearrangement links TRBV13 to TRBJ1-4; the match to TRBD1 covers 8 bases. With 5 bases clipped from V and 8 bases from J, the junction kept 16 bases outside the gene matches. Germline V gives CDR1 PRHDT, CDR2 FYEKMQ (reference sequence). The CDR3 runs to 17 residues. Supplemented by reference TRBV13 and TRBJ1-4, the full variable domain reads AAGVIQSPRHLIKEKRETATLKCYPIPRHDTVYWYQQGPGQDPQFLISFYEKMQSDKGSIPDRFSAQQFSDYHSELNMSSLELGDSALYFCASSTVVGTGEEEKLFFGSGTQLSVL.

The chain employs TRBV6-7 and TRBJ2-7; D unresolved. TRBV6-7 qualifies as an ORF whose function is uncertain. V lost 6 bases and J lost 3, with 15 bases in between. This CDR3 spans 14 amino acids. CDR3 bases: TGTGCCAGCAGATATATAGGTCCTAGCTACGAGCAGTACTTC. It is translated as CASRYIGPSYEQYF.

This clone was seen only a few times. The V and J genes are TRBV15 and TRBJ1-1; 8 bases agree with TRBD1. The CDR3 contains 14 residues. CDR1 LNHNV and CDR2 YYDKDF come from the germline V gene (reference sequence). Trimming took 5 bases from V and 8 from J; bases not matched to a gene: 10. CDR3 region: CATSGTGWTEEAFF. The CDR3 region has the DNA TGTGCCACCAGCGGGACAGGATGGACCGAAGAAGCTTTCTTT. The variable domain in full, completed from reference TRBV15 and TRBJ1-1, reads DAMVIQNPRYQVTQFGKPVTLSCSQTLNHNVMYWYQQKSSQAPKLLFHYYDKDFNNEADTPDNFQSRRPNTSFCFLDIRSPGLGDTAMYLCATSGTGWTEEAFFGQGTRLTVV.

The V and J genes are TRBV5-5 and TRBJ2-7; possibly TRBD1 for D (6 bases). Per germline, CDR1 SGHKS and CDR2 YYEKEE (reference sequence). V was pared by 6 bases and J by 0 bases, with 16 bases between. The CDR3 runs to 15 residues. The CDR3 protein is CASKLYRDPSYEQYF. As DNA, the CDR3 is TGTGCCAGCAAATTATACAGGGACCCCTCCTACGAGCAGTACTTC.

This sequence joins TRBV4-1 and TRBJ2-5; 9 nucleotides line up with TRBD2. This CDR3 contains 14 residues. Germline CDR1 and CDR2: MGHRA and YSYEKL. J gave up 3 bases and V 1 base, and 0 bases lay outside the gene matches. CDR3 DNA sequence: TGCGCCAGCAGCCAAGCTAGCGGGAAAGAGACCCAGTACTTC. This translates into CASSQASGKETQYF.

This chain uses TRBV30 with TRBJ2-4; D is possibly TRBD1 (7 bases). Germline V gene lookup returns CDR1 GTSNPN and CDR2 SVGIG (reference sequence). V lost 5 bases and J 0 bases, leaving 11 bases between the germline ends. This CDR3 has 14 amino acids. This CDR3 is CAWAGQLAKNIQYF. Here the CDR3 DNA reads TGTGCCTGGGCGGGACAGCTAGCCAAAAACATTCAGTACTTC.

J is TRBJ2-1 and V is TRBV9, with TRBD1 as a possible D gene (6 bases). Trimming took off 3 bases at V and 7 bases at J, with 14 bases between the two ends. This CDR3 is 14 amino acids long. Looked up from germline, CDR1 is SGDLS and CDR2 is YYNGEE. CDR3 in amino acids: CASSGPRDTNEQFF. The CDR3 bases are TGTGCCAGCAGCGGGCCCCGGGACACAAATGAGCAGTTCTTC.